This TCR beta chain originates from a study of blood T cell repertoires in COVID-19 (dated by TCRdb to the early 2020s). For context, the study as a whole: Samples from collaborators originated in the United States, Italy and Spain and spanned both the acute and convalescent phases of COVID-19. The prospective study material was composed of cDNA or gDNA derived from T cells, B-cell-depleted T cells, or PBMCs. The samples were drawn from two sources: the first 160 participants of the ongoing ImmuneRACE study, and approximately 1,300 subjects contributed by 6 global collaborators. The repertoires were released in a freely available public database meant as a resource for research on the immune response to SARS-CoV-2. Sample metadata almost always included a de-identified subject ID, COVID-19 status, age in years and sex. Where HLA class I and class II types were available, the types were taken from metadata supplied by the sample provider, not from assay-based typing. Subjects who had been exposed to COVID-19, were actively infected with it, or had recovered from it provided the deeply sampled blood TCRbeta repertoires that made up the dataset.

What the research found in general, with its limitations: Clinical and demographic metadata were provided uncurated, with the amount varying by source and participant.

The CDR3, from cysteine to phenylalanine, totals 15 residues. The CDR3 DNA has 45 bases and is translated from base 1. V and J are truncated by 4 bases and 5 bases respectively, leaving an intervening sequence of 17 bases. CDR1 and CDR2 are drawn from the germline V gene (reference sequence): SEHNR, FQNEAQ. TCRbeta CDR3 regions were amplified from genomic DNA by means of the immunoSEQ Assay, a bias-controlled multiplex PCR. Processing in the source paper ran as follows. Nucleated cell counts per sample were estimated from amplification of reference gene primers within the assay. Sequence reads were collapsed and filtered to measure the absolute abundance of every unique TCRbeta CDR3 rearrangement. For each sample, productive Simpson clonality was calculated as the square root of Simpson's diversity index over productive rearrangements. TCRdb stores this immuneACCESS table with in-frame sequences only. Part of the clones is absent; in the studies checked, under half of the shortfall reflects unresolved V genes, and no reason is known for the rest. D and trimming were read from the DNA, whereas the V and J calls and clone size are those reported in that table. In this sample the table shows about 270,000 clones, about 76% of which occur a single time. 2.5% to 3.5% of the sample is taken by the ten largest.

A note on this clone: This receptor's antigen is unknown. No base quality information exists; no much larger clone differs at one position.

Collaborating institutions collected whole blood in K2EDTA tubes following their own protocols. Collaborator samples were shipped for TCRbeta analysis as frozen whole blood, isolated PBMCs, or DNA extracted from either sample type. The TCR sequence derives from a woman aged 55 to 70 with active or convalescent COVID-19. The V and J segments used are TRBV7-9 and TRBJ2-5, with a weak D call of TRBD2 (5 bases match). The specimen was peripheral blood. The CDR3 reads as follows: CASSSDSRVGETQYF. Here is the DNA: TGTGCCAGCAGCTCGGACTCGAGGGTGGGGGAGACCCAGTACTTC.